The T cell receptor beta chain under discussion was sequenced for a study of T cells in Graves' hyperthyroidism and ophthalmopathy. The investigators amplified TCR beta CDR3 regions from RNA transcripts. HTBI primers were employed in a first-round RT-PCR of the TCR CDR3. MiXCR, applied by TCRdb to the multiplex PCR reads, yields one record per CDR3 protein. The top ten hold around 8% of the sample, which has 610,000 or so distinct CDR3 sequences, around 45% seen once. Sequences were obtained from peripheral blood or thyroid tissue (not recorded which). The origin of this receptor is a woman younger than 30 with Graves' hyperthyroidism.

CDR3 in DNA: TGTGCCAGCAGTGACGCGGAGGGACTAGCGGTTAGCTCCTACGAGCAGTACTTC. Its translation: CASSDAEGLAVSSYEQYF. V gene TRBV6-2 or TRBV6-3 combines with J gene TRBJ2-7; 11 nucleotides line up with TRBD2. This CDR3 region has 18 residues. V was clipped by 5 bases and J by 0 bases; unmatched bases: 12. Germline V gene sequence: CDR1 MNHEY, CDR2 SVGEGT.